Each of the 18 T cell receptor beta chains below was sequenced from the same sample in a study of shared clonotypes between healthy human individuals. Method: immunoSEQ multiplex PCR; TCRdb's copy keeps in-frame clones and lacks some. The sample has around 2,000,000 clones; around 95% are singletons. The sample taken for sequencing was naive CD4+ T cells sorted from blood. Subset described: CD45RA+ positively selected. The receptors come from a man aged 18 to 30 in good health.

On this clone itself: This sample also contains other DNA sequences that code for the same CDR3. V gene TRBV5-1 combines with J gene TRBJ2-3, with TRBD2 matching over 8 bases. After removal of 0 bases from V and 0 bases from J, the junction contained 3 bases not matched to a gene. Germline values: CDR1 SGHRS, CDR2 YFSETQ. The CDR3 length is 16 residues. CDR3 sequence reads: CASSLEGGGSTDTQYF. CDR3 coding DNA: TGCGCCAGCAGCTTGGAGGGCGGGGGGAGCACAGATACGCAGTATTTT. Full variable domain (rest looked up from reference TRBV5-1 and TRBJ2-3): KAGVTQTPRYLIKTRGQQVTLSCSPISGHRSVSWYQQTPGQGLQFLFEYFSETQRNKGNFPGRFSGRQFSNSRSEMNVSTLELGDSALYLCASSLEGGGSTDTQYFGPGTRLTVL.

The V and J genes are TRBV6-5 and TRBJ1-2; 8 bases line up with TRBD1. The ends lost 6 bases at V and 3 bases at J; junction bases unmatched: 3. CDR3 length: 13 residues. Germline loops: CDR1 MNHEY, CDR2 SVGAGI. The CDR3 bases are TGTGCCAGCAGACAGGGGGTTGACTATGGCTACACCTTC. This gives the protein CASRQGVDYGYTF.

The gene calls are TRBV10-1 and TRBJ1-2, with TRBD1 as a possible D gene (6 bases). The germline CDR1 and CDR2 sequences are WNHNN and SYGVQD (reference sequence). The CDR3 loop spans 13 amino acids. V lost 5 bases and J lost 2, with 9 bases in between. The CDR3 region is CASSTDRNYGYTF. The CDR3 DNA reads TGCGCCAGCAGTACGGACAGAAACTATGGCTACACCTTC.

V gene TRBV29-1 combines with J gene TRBJ2-3; D is ambiguous. V was pared by 2 bases and J by 3 bases, with 12 bases between. This CDR3 is built from 14 residues. CDR1 and CDR2 (germline): SQVTM, ANQGSEA. CDR3 residues: CSVELAPTTDTQYF. CDR3 nucleotide sequence: TGCAGCGTTGAACTGGCGCCTACGACAGATACGCAGTATTTT.

This chain connects TRBV18 to TRBJ1-3, with D maybe TRBD1 (6 bases). The CDR3 length is 15 residues. V lost 5 bases and J 0 bases, leaving 11 bases between the germline ends. CDR1 is KGHSH and CDR2 is LQKENI in the germline V gene. In nucleotides, the CDR3 is TGTGCCAGCTCAAGACAGGAGAGCTCTGGAAACACCATATATTTT. Translating it yields CASSRQESSGNTIYF.

V usage is TRBV6-1 and J usage is TRBJ2-7; the D is unclear. The CDR3 is made up of 12 amino acids. V was trimmed by 8 bases and J by 5 bases, leaving 13 bases between them. Per germline, CDR1 MNHNS and CDR2 SASEGT. DNA for the CDR3: TGTGCCAGCCGAGTCATAGGGAACGAGCAGTACTTC. Translated: CASRVIGNEQYF.

The chain carries TRBV10-3 and TRBJ2-7; a possible D gene is TRBD2 (6 bases). V lost 2 bases and J lost 2, with 13 bases in between. Germline loops: CDR1 ENHRY, CDR2 SYGVKD. CDR3 length: 15 residues. As DNA, the CDR3 is TGTGCCATCAGTGAGAATCCGGGAGAACCCTACGAGCAGTACTTC. It specifies CAISENPGEPYEQYF.

The chain joins TRBV18 to TRBJ1-5; D not certain. V lost 3 bases, J lost 1 base, and 7 bases lay in between. The CDR3 runs 14 residues. Germline loops: CDR1 KGHSH, CDR2 LQKENI. The CDR3 sequence is CASSPQRSNQPQHF. Written as DNA, the CDR3 is TGTGCCAGCTCACCCCAGCGGAGCAATCAGCCCCAGCATTTT.

As concerns this clone: A much more abundant neighbour one base away suggests this may be a read error. The V and J genes are TRBV27 and TRBJ1-5; weak D call: TRBD1 (6 bases). CDR1 and CDR2 (germline): MNHEY, SMNVEV (reference sequence). V was trimmed by 4 bases and J by 3 bases, leaving 13 bases between them. This CDR3 has 15 amino acids. The CDR3 spells CASSSWTDDNQPQHF. The CDR3, as DNA: TGTGCCAGCAGTTCATGGACAGACGACAATCAGCCCCAGCATTTT.

About this clone: A junction boundary mismatches the germline segment, possibly from a read error. This chain connects TRBV7-3 to TRBJ2-7; D not resolved. Germline V gene sequence: CDR1 SGHTA, CDR2 FQGTGA. The CDR3 length is 13 residues. The CDR3 sequence is CANSLTATYEQYF. The CDR3 region has the DNA TGTGCCAACAGCTTGACCGCTACCTACGAGCAGTACTTC.

V usage is TRBV27 and J usage is TRBJ1-1; 8 bases agree with TRBD1. The CDR3 extends over 15 amino acids. Germline CDR1 is MNHEY and CDR2 is SMNVEV (reference sequence). Trimming took 5 bases from V and 4 from J; bases not matched to a gene: 9. This CDR3 is CASSHQTGGGTEAFF. CDR3 in DNA: TGTGCCAGCAGTCATCAAACAGGGGGAGGCACTGAAGCTTTCTTT.

The V call is TRBV5-1, the J call TRBJ2-6; 7 bases line up with TRBD1. This CDR3 is built from 19 residues. V shed 4 bases, J shed 2 bases, and the junction held 15 bases outside the gene matches. The V gene's germline CDR1 is SGHRS and CDR2 YFSETQ. For the CDR3, the DNA is TGCGCCAGCAGCAAGATCGGACAGGCAAGTAATACTGGGGCCAACGTCCTGACTTTC. This translates into CASSKIGQASNTGANVLTF.

This clone occurred once. This chain connects TRBV11-2 to TRBJ2-5; D is possibly TRBD1 (5 bases). Per the germline V gene, CDR1 is SGHAT and CDR2 is FQNNGV. CDR3 size: 15 residues. Deletions cut 0 bases from V and 4 bases from J, with 12 bases between. The CDR3 sequence is CASSLDGDSSETQYF. CDR3 bases: TGTGCCAGCAGCTTAGACGGAGACAGTTCAGAGACCCAGTACTTC.

This clone was detected once. At the DNA level, this CDR3 is encoded by other sequences in the same sample as well. The V call is TRBV7-2, the J call TRBJ2-5, with D unresolved. Germline V gene lookup returns CDR1 SGHTA and CDR2 FQGNSA. V lost 6 bases and J 4 bases, leaving 6 bases between the germline ends. The CDR3 runs 11 residues. The CDR3 DNA follows: TGTGCCAGCAGTACTCGAGAGACCCAGTACTTC. Protein: CASSTRETQYF. Supplemented by reference TRBV7-2 and TRBJ2-5, the full variable domain reads GAGVSQSPSNKVTEKGKDVELRCDPISGHTALYWYRQSLGQGLEFLIYFQGNSAPDKSGLPSDRFSAERTGGSVSTLTIQRTQQEDSAVYLCASSTRETQYFGPGTRLLVL.

This chain joins TRBV4-1 and TRBJ1-6, with D possibly TRBD1 on 6 matching bases. The CDR3 is 13 amino acids. Per the germline V gene, CDR1 is MGHRA and CDR2 is YSYEKL. Trimming removed 5 bases at V and 13 bases at J, with 15 bases between. CDR3 amino acids: CASSSTSGAPLHF. For the CDR3, the DNA is TGCGCCAGCAGCTCGACTTCAGGGGCTCCCCTCCACTTT.

The chain has TRBV9 and TRBJ2-3; weak D call: TRBD2 (5 bases). CDR1 SGDLS and CDR2 YYNGEE come from the germline V gene. The V end lost 1 base, the J end lost 6 bases, and 12 bases lay between the germline ends. The CDR3 length is 14 residues. CDR3 nucleotides: TGTGCCAGCAGCGTAAATCCGGGGTCGGATACGCAGTATTTT. It codes for CASSVNPGSDTQYF.

The CDR3 reads CASSRDTGFAGYTF. In DNA, the CDR3 is TGTGCCAGCAGCAGGGACACGGGGTTTGCAGGCTACACCTTC. This sequence joins TRBV11-2 and TRBJ1-2, with D perhaps matching TRBD1 (6 bases). The CDR3 loop spans 14 amino acids. Trimming shortened V by 5 bases and J by 8 bases, and 18 bases separated the two germline ends. CDR1 is SGHAT and CDR2 is FQNNGV in the germline V gene. Together with reference TRBV11-2 and TRBJ1-2, the CDR3 gives the full variable domain: EAGVAQSPRYKIIEKRQSVAFWCNPISGHATLYWYQQILGQGPKLLIQFQNNGVVDDSQLPKDRFSAERLKGVDSTLKIQPAKLEDSAVYLCASSRDTGFAGYTFGSGTRLTVV.

This clone was seen only once. The rearrangement joins TRBV30 to TRBJ2-1; 8 bases line up with TRBD2. Germline lookup yields CDR1 GTSNPN and CDR2 SVGIG (reference sequence). The CDR3 spans 13 residues. Trimming at V came to 5 bases and at J to 2 bases, leaving 2 bases not matched to a gene. The CDR3 region is CAWVAGPYNEQFF. DNA for the CDR3: TGTGCCTGGGTAGCGGGGCCCTACAATGAGCAGTTCTTC.